This TCR beta chain is drawn from a study of blood T cell repertoires in COVID-19. Study-wide context: Donors in the United States, Italy and Spain gave samples during acute or convalescent COVID-19. PBMCs, B-cell-depleted T cells, or T cells provided the cDNA or gDNA that made up the material.

Per the original data handling: For nucleated cells, counts were estimated from reference gene primer amplification. Profiled with immunoSEQ multiplex PCR; TCRdb holds only in-frame clones, not every one. V and J calls and clone size are copied from that table; D and trimming were computed from the DNA. This table has roughly 380,000 clones, around nine tenths appearing once. While infection was still active, Seattle patients were enrolled and then followed longitudinally. The receptor's source is a woman in her thirties or forties with COVID-19, enrolled during active disease. The sequencing sample was made of peripheral blood.

This chain's CDR3 is CASSPRGLAGGNNEQFF. Written as DNA, the CDR3 is TGTGCCAGCAGCCCCCGAGGGCTAGCGGGGGGTAACAATGAGCAGTTCTTC. The chain couples TRBV7-3 to TRBJ2-1; 11 nucleotides align to TRBD2. There are 17 residues in the CDR3. With 5 bases clipped from V and 5 bases from J, the junction kept 11 bases outside the gene matches. Germline V gene data show CDR1 as SGHTA and CDR2 as FQGTGA.